This T cell receptor beta chain came from a study of T-cell reconstitution after alpha-beta-depleted transplantation in children. This CDR3 contains 14 residues. Germline CDR1 reads SGHRS; CDR2 reads YFSETQ. With V trimmed by 4 bases and J by 5 bases, 7 bases remained unmatched. Unique molecular identifiers were incorporated when the TCRbeta library was constructed. A single record per CDR3 protein comes from TCRdb applying MiXCR to the PCR reads. Here the sample spans just over 350,000 distinct CDR3 sequences, about an eighth being singletons. This clonotype was seen many times. This rearrangement joins TRBV5-1 to TRBJ2-5, with 8 bases identical to TRBD1. This TCR came from a human donor who donated a stem cell graft to a child with Fanconi anemia. Sequences were derived from PBMCs, sampled from the stem cell graft. The CDR3 DNA reads TGCGCCAGCAGCCCGGGACAGGCTGGTGAGACCCAGTACTTC. Translated, it gives CASSPGQAGETQYF.